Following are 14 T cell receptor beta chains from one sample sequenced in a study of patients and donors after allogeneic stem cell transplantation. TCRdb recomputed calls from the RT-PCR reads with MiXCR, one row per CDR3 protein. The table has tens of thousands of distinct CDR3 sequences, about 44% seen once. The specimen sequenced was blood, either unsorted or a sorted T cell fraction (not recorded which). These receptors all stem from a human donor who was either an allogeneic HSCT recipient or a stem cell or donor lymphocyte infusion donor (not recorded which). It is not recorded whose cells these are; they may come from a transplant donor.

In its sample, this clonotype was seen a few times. As DNA, the CDR3 is TGTGCCAGCAGACCCGGGCCGGTGGAAAAACTGTTTTTT. Translation: CASRPGPVEKLFF. The chain joins TRBV6-5 to TRBJ1-4; D gene unclear. This CDR3 contains 13 residues. The V end was cut by 6 bases, the J end by 8 bases, with 13 bases between. From germline, CDR1 is MNHEY and CDR2 SVGAGI.

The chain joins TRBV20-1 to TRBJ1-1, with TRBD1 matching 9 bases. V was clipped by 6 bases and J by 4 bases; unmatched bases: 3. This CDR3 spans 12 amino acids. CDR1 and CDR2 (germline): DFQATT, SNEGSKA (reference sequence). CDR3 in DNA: TGCAGTGCCCGGGACAGGGTCACTGAAGCTTTCTTT. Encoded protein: CSARDRVTEAFF.

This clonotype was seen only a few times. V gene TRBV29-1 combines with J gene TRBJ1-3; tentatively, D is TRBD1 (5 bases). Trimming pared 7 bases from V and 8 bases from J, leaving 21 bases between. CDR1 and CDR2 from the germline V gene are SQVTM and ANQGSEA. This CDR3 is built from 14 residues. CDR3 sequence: CSAIIQDPGHTIYF. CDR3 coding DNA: TGCAGCGCTATAATACAGGATCCTGGTCACACCATATATTTT.

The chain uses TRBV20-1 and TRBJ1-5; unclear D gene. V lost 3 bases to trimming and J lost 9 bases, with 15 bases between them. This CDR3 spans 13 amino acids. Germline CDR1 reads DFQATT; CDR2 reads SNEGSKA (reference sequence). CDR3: CSASEDARGPQHF. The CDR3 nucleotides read TGCAGTGCTAGCGAAGATGCCCGCGGGCCCCAGCATTTT.

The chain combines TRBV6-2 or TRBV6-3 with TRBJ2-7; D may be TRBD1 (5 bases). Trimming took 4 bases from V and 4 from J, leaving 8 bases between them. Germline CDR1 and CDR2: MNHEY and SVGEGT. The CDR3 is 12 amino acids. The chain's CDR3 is CASSFSGYEQYF. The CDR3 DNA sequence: TGTGCCAGCAGTTTCTCAGGGTACGAGCAGTACTTC.

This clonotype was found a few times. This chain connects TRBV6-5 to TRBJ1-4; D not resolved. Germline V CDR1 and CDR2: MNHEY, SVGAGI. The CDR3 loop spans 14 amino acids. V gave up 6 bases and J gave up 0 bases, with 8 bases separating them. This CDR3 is CASSLDTTNEKLFF. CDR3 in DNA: TGTGCCAGCAGCCTAGATACAACTAATGAAAAACTGTTTTTT.

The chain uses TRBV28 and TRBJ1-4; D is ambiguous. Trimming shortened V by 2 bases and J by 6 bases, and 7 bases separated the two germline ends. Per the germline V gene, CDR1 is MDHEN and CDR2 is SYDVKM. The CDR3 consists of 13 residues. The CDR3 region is CASSLRADEKLFF. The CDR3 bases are TGTGCCAGCAGTTTACGGGCGGATGAAAAACTGTTTTTT.

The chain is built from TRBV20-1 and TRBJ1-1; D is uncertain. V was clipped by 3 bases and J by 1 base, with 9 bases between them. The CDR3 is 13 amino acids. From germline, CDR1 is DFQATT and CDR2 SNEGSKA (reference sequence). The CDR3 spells CSARGAWNTEAFF. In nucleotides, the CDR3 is TGCAGTGCTAGGGGCGCGTGGAACACTGAAGCTTTCTTT.

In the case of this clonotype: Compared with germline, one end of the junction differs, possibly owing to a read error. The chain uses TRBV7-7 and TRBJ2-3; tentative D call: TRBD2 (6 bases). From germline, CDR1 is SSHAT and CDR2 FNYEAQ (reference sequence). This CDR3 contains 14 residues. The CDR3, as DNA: TGTGCTAGCAGCTTGGCGGGACCCACAGATACGCAGTATTTT. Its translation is CASSLAGPTDTQYF. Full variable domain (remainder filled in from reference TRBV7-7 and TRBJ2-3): GAGVSQSPRYKVTKRGQDVTLRCDPISSHATLYWYQQALGQGPEFLTYFNYEAQPDKSGLPSDRFSAERPEGSISTLTIQRTEQRDSAMYRCASSLAGPTDTQYFGPGTRLTVL.

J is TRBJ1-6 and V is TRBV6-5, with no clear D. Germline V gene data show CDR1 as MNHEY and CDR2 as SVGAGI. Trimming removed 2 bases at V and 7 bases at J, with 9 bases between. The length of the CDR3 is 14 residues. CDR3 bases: TGTGCCAGCAGTTACGGGGTTCGCAATTCACCCCTCCACTTT. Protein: CASSYGVRNSPLHF.

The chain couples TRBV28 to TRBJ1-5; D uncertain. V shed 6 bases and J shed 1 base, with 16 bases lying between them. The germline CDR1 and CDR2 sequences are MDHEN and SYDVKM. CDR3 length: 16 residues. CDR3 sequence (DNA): TGTGCCAGCAGGACCGCCGAACTAAGCAGCAATCAGCCCCAGCATTTT. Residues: CASRTAELSSNQPQHF.

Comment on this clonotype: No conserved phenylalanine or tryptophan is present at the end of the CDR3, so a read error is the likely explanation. CDR3 nucleotides: TGCAGCGTTGAAAGGCTAGCCCAAAGGGAGCAGTTCCTC. Its protein is CSVERLAQREQFL. The chain couples TRBV29-1 to TRBJ2-1; D is possibly TRBD2 (5 bases). Looked up from germline, CDR1 is SQVTM and CDR2 is ANQGSEA. V lost 2 bases and J 10 bases, leaving 15 bases between the germline ends. The CDR3 is 13 amino acids.

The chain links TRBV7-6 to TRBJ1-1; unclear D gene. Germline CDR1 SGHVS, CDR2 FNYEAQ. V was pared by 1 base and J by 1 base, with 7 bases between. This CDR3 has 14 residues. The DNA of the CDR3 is TGTGCCAGCAGCTTAGACGCGGAGAACACTGAAGCTTTCTTT. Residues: CASSLDAENTEAFF.

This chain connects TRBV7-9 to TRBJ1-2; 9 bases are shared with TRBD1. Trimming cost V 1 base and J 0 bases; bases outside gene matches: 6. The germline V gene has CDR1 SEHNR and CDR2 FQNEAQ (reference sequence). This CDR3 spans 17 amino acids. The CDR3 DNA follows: TGTGCCAGCAGCTTAGTCGGGACAGGGATCCCTAACTATGGCTACACCTTC. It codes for CASSLVGTGIPNYGYTF. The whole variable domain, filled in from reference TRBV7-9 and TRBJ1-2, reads DTGVSQNPRHKITKRGQNVTFRCDPISEHNRLYWYRQTLGQGPEFLTYFQNEAQLEKSRLLSDRFSAERPKGSFSTLEIQRTEQGDSAMYLCASSLVGTGIPNYGYTFGSGTRLTVV.